This T cell receptor (beta chain) comes out of a study of CD8+ T cells in alopecia areata. Sequencing templates came from extracted RNA that was reverse transcribed into cDNA. Produced via immunoSEQ multiplex PCR; TCRdb's table is partial and in-frame only. The table includes under 150,000 clones, around 63% detected once. CDR3 length: 11 amino acids. The germline V and J ends were trimmed by 4 bases and 0 bases, with 1 base remaining between them. Germline CDR1 SNHLY, CDR2 FYNNEI. The treatment: oral pan-JAK inhibitor, 5-10 mg twice daily. Isolation of CD4+ and CD8+ T cells from PBMCs was achieved by sorting.

The sequences come from CD4+ T cells sorted from blood, collected at week 4, from a patient treated with tofacitinib. The sequence was obtained from a human donor with alopecia areata. The chain recombines TRBV2 with TRBJ2-7; no reliable D call. CDR3 DNA: TGTGCCAGCAGTGCCTCCTACGAGCAGTACTTC. Translating gives CASSASYEQYF.